These 9 T cell receptor beta chains share one sample of origin, sequenced in a study of blood T cell repertoires in COVID-19. The table came from immunoSEQ multiplex PCR; TCRdb's copy has only in-frame clones and leaves some out. The table has 100,000 to 150,000 clones, roughly 90% seen once. The sequenced material came from peripheral blood. Source of these receptors: a human donor in a cohort sampled during active COVID-19.

The chain has TRBV5-4 and TRBJ2-1, with a tentative D call TRBD2 (6 bases). The CDR3 has 13 amino acids. V was clipped by 0 bases and J by 8 bases, with 9 bases between them. The germline CDR1 and CDR2 sequences are SGHNT and YYREEE (reference sequence). The CDR3 spells CASSLDPGDEQFF. The DNA of the CDR3 is TGTGCCAGCAGCTTGGATCCGGGAGATGAGCAGTTCTTC.

The chain carries TRBV7-6 and TRBJ2-7; 10 nucleotides match TRBD2. The CDR3 contains 14 residues. The germline gives CDR1 SGHVS, CDR2 FNYEAQ. V shed 3 bases and J 5 bases; nucleotides not matched to a gene: 4. CDR3 in amino acids: CASSFGLAGDEQYF. Here the CDR3 DNA reads TGTGCCAGCAGCTTCGGGCTAGCGGGAGACGAGCAGTACTTC.

The DNA for the CDR3 is TGTGCCAGCGATCGGAATGAAAAACTGTTTTTT. It translates to CASDRNEKLFF. The rearrangement uses TRBV6-5 and TRBJ1-4, with unresolved D. This CDR3 spans 11 amino acids. The germline CDR1 and CDR2 sequences are MNHEY and SVGAGI. Between the trimmed V and J ends, which lost 8 bases and 5 bases, there was a span of 6 bases.

The V call is TRBV20-1, the J call TRBJ2-7; 7 bases fit TRBD2. Germline CDR1 is DFQATT and CDR2 is SNEGSKA (reference sequence). J lost 2 bases, V lost 3 bases, and 7 bases had no gene match. The CDR3 has 14 residues. In DNA form, the CDR3 reads TGCAGTGCTAGTATAGCGGGCAGAACCTACGAGCAGTACTTC. Amino acids: CSASIAGRTYEQYF.

V is TRBV5-1 and J is TRBJ1-2; D gene uncertain. With 0 bases removed from V and 4 bases from J, the gap between germline ends came to 10 bases. This CDR3 region has 14 residues. The germline V gene encodes CDR1 SGHRS and CDR2 YFSETQ. Here the CDR3 reads CASSLGMGIYGYTF. CDR3 nucleotide sequence: TGCGCCAGCAGCTTGGGGATGGGCATCTATGGCTACACCTTC.

The chain links TRBV30 to TRBJ1-5; no clear D. The CDR3 is 13 residues long. V lost 2 bases to trimming and J lost 6 bases, with 11 bases between them. The germline gives CDR1 GTSNPN, CDR2 SVGIG (reference sequence). The CDR3 spells CAWSLGEGQPQHF. The CDR3 DNA follows: TGTGCCTGGAGTCTTGGGGAGGGTCAGCCCCAGCATTTT.

This clone was counted once. This chain connects TRBV29-1 to TRBJ1-2; a possible D gene is TRBD1 (5 bases). The CDR3 contains 11 residues. The germline V gene has CDR1 SQVTM and CDR2 ANQGSEA. V was pared by 4 bases and J by 6 bases, with 9 bases between. In DNA, the CDR3 is TGCAGCGTTGGCAGGGTGGATGGCTACACCTTC. Its translation is CSVGRVDGYTF.

V gene TRBV3-1 (or the pseudogene TRBV3-2) combines with J gene TRBJ2-1, with TRBD2 matching 12 bases. With 2 bases clipped from V and 9 bases from J, the junction kept 8 bases outside the gene matches. Germline-derived CDR1 and CDR2 are LGHDT and YNNKEL (reference sequence). The CDR3 extends over 16 amino acids. CDR3 DNA sequence: TGTGCCAGCAGCCAACCCCCTAGCGGGGGGGCCATTGAGCAGTTCTTC. Its protein is CASSQPPSGGAIEQFF.

This clone has a count of ten or more. The chain couples TRBV5-1 to TRBJ1-1; 7 bases fit TRBD1. The V and J ends lost 7 bases and 0 bases, in that order; junction bases with no gene match: 6. The germline V gene has CDR1 SGHRS and CDR2 YFSETQ. The CDR3 consists of 14 residues. In DNA form, the CDR3 reads TGCGCCAGCGGGTGGGACAGCATGAACACTGAAGCTTTCTTT. Translation gives CASGWDSMNTEAFF.